The rows below give T cell receptor beta chains drawn from one sample of a study of spatial heterogeneity in lung cancer. One entry per CDR3 protein, called by TCRdb with MiXCR from the 5' RACE reads. The sample lists 5,500 to 7,500 distinct CDR3 sequences; less than 3.5% were seen once. The sequencing here drew on lung tumor tissue, taken at surgery. These TCRs come from a male donor with early-stage non-small cell lung cancer. Each CDR3 is given with its conserved first and last residue. D genes are given only for firm matches. Rows give clone size only sometimes, using once, few, many, or a class for an expanded clone.

TRBJ1-2 - TRBV12-3/TRBV12-4 TRBD1 CASSLGRGPYGDTF TGTGCCAGCAGTTTAGGCAGGGGGCCCTATGGCGACACCTTC
TRBJ2-3 - TRBV14 TRBD2 CASSSLFKVALAGVRYDTQYF TGTGCCAGCAGCAGCCTCTTTAAAGTCGCCCTAGCGGGAGTAAGGTACGATACGCAGTATTTT
TRBJ2-5 many TRBV11-2 - CASSTGDFLETQYF TGTGCCAGCAGCACCGGGGACTTCCTGGAGACCCAGTACTTC
TRBJ1-1 many TRBV7-3 - CASSPGGGRTEAFF TGTGCCAGCAGCCCTGGGGGGGGGAGGACTGAAGCTTTCTTT
TRBJ1-1 medium-sized TRBV5-5 TRBD1 CASSKEGQMNTEAFF TGTGCCAGCAGCAAGGAGGGACAGATGAACACTGAAGCTTTCTTT
TRBJ1-1 many TRBV9 - CASSSRDSSMNTEAFF TGTGCCAGCAGCTCCCGAGACTCTTCTATGAACACTGAAGCTTTCTTT
TRBJ2-1 many TRBV11-2 TRBD2 CASSSSVMSGSFFNEQFF TGTGCCAGCAGCTCGTCCGTTATGAGCGGGAGCTTCTTCAATGAGCAGTTCTTC
TRBJ1-2 medium-sized TRBV24-1 - CATSDPGINGYTF TGTGCCACCAGTGATCCCGGAATTAATGGCTACACCTTC
TRBJ2-5 medium-sized TRBV7-3 - CASSPGAGETQYF TGTGCCAGCAGCCCCGGGGCGGGCGAGACCCAGTACTTC
TRBJ1-2 medium-sized TRBV6-6 - CASSGPGQNYGYTF TGTGCCAGCAGTGGTCCTGGACAGAACTATGGCTACACCTTC
TRBJ1-2 many TRBV14 - CASSQGQAYGYTF TGTGCCAGCAGCCAAGGGCAGGCGTATGGCTACACCTTC
TRBJ2-7 medium-sized TRBV6-1 - CASSESQESYEQYF TGTGCCAGCAGTGAATCACAGGAATCCTACGAGCAGTACTTC
TRBJ1-6 many TRBV30 - CAWSFRGRDSPLHF TGTGCCTGGAGCTTCAGGGGTCGGGATTCACCCCTCCACTTT
TRBJ2-6 many TRBV20-1 - CSAMSSGANVLTF TGCAGTGCTATGAGCTCTGGGGCCAACGTCCTGACTTTC
TRBJ2-5 medium-sized TRBV29-1 TRBD1 CSAVRDRILQETQYF TGCAGCGCCGTGCGGGACAGGATACTCCAAGAGACCCAGTACTTC
TRBJ2-5 medium-sized TRBV3-1 - CASSQSWVETQYF TGTGCCAGCAGCCAAAGCTGGGTGGAGACCCAGTACTTC
TRBJ2-2 - TRBV12-3/TRBV12-4 TRBD1 CASSSSRGPRELFF TGTGCCAGCAGCTCCTCCAGGGGGCCCCGGGAGCTGTTTTTT
TRBJ2-5 - TRBV5-1 - CASSPEGGGEETQYF TGCGCCAGCAGCCCGGAAGGGGGAGGTGAAGAGACCCAGTACTTC
TRBJ2-5 few TRBV30 - CAWSVPEVGETQYF TGTGCCTGGAGTGTACCTGAGGTGGGGGAGACCCAGTACTTC
TRBJ1-5 medium-sized TRBV7-9 TRBD1 CASSPLGQEPNQPQHF TGTGCCAGCAGCCCCCTCGGACAGGAGCCCAATCAGCCCCAGCATTTT
TRBJ1-1 medium-sized TRBV9 - CASSVPRDNNLNTEAFF TGTGCCAGCTCAGTGCCCCGGGACAATAATTTGAACACTGAAGCTTTCTTT
TRBJ2-5 many TRBV6-6 - CASRQDFQETQYF TGTGCCAGCAGACAGGATTTTCAAGAGACCCAGTACTTC
TRBJ2-1 many TRBV5-1 - CASRPRLEGEQFF TGCGCCAGCAGACCCAGACTAGAGGGTGAGCAGTTCTTC
TRBJ1-2 many TRBV5-1 TRBD1 CASSHSGTGDGYTF TGCGCCAGCAGCCATTCCGGGACAGGGGATGGCTACACCTTC
TRBJ2-3 medium-sized TRBV11-2 - CASSFSGLSTDTQYF TGTGCCAGCAGCTTTTCCGGGCTCAGCACAGATACGCAGTATTTT
TRBJ2-3 many TRBV7-3 TRBD1 CASSSRQGADTQYF TGTGCCAGCAGCTCCCGACAGGGGGCGGATACGCAGTATTTT
TRBJ1-3 medium-sized TRBV3-1 - CASSQDSTTASGNTIYF TGTGCCAGCAGCCAAGATTCCACCACAGCCTCTGGAAACACCATATATTTT
TRBJ2-3 many TRBV4-2 TRBD2 CASSGGLAGAEDTQYF TGTGCCAGCAGCGGGGGACTAGCGGGGGCCGAAGATACGCAGTATTTT
TRBJ2-2 many TRBV5-1 - CASSLEGKGELFF TGCGCCAGCAGCTTGGAAGGAAAGGGGGAGCTGTTTTTT
TRBJ1-5 medium-sized TRBV21-1 - CASKIGLQGCNQPQHF TGTGCCAGCAAAATAGGCCTACAGGGATGCAATCAGCCCCAGCATTTT
TRBJ2-1 medium-sized TRBV2 - CASSGLAGSYNEQFF TGTGCCAGCAGTGGACTGGCGGGGTCCTACAATGAGCAGTTCTTC
TRBJ2-1 medium-sized TRBV19 TRBD2 CASSTLTSGGAYEQFF TGTGCCAGTAGTACCTTGACTAGCGGGGGGGCCTATGAGCAGTTCTTC
TRBJ1-5 many TRBV20-1 - CSARDIQGSDQPQHF TGCAGTGCTAGAGATATCCAGGGGAGCGATCAGCCCCAGCATTTT
TRBJ2-7 few TRBV7-2 TRBD1 CASSGGQGVRYEQYF TGTGCCAGCAGCGGGGGACAGGGGGTTCGCTACGAGCAGTACTTC
TRBJ2-5 medium-sized TRBV5-6 TRBD2 CASSLLAGVTETQYF TGTGCCAGCAGCTTACTAGCGGGAGTAACGGAGACCCAGTACTTC
TRBJ1-2 few TRBV7-2 - CASSLGSLGGSQNYGDTF TGTGCCAGCAGCTTAGGGTCCCTCGGGGGATCCCAGAACTATGGCGACACCTTC
TRBJ2-5 many TRBV2 TRBD2 CASSEGLAGGRLGDF TGTGCCAGCAGTGAAGGCCTAGCGGGAGGACGATTAGGGGACTTC
TRBJ2-3 medium-sized TRBV6-1 - CASSQVGDVTDTQYF TGTGCCAGCAGTCAGGTCGGAGACGTCACAGATACGCAGTATTTT
TRBJ2-1 many TRBV5-1 TRBD1 CASREGADGEQFF TGCGCCAGCCGAGAGGGGGCGGATGGTGAGCAGTTCTTC
TRBJ1-2 many TRBV2 - CASRTLEGDYTF TGTGCCAGCAGAACCCTAGAGGGGGACTACACCTTC
TRBJ1-5 medium-sized TRBV4-1 - CASSQDRQTYSNQPQHF TGCGCCAGCAGCCAAGATAGACAGACATATAGCAATCAGCCCCAGCATTTT
TRBJ1-2 many TRBV6-1 - CASRQTGLSSGYTF TGTGCCAGCCGACAAACAGGGTTGAGCAGTGGCTACACCTTC
TRBJ2-3 few TRBV10-3 TRBD2 CAISESTSGSRTDTQYF TGTGCCATCAGTGAGTCCACTAGCGGGAGTAGGACAGATACGCAGTATTTT
TRBJ2-3 medium-sized TRBV4-2 - CASSQDRSDTQYF TGTGCCAGCAGCCAAGATCGATCGGATACGCAGTATTTT
TRBJ1-2 many TRBV7-8 - CASTSNTGSDYGYTF TGTGCCAGCACCTCGAACACCGGGTCCGACTATGGCTACACCTTC
TRBJ1-2 many TRBV6-6 - CASSYSRGEDGDTF TGTGCCAGCAGTTACTCGAGGGGAGAAGATGGCGACACCTTC
TRBJ2-2 medium-sized TRBV19 - CASSQGNTGELFF TGTGCCAGTAGTCAAGGGAACACCGGGGAGCTGTTTTTT
TRBJ2-2 many TRBV7-7 TRBD2 CASSKLAGGNTGELFF TGTGCCAGCAGCAAACTAGCGGGGGGGAACACCGGGGAGCTGTTTTTT
TRBJ2-1 many TRBV6-5 - CASTRAASSYNEQFF TGTGCCAGCACCCGAGCGGCGAGCTCCTACAATGAGCAGTTCTTC
TRBJ1-1 medium-sized TRBV27 - CASSFLGMNTEAFF TGTGCCAGCAGTTTCCTGGGGATGAACACTGAAGCTTTCTTT
TRBJ1-2 few TRBV27 TRBD1 CASSFGQGGGDTF TGTGCCAGCAGTTTTGGGCAGGGGGGGGGCGACACCTTC
TRBJ2-4 medium-sized TRBV2 - CASSERKGVDKNIQYF TGTGCCAGCAGTGAAAGGAAGGGAGTAGACAAAAACATTCAGTACTTC